The clone carrying this T cell receptor beta chain was counted between two and nine times. This sample is part of a study of T-cell memory formation after mild COVID-19. V gave up 0 bases and J gave up 0 bases, with 12 bases separating them. This CDR3 is built from 16 residues. Germline V gene lookup returns CDR1 SGHVS and CDR2 FQNEAQ. TCRdb passed the 5' RACE reads through MiXCR, listing each CDR3 protein once. The sample records 120,000 or so distinct CDR3 sequences, about 16% being singletons. The TCR sequence derives from an adult woman who had mild COVID-19 (a few samples of this study predate the infection). Cell type and time point are not known. The specimen sequenced was PBMCs or a T cell subset sorted from them (not recorded which). The chain recombines TRBV7-8 with TRBJ2-7, with D hard to call. This CDR3 reads CASSLAPTVPSYEQYF. CDR3 DNA: TGTGCCAGCAGCTTAGCGCCCACAGTACCCTCCTACGAGCAGTACTTC.